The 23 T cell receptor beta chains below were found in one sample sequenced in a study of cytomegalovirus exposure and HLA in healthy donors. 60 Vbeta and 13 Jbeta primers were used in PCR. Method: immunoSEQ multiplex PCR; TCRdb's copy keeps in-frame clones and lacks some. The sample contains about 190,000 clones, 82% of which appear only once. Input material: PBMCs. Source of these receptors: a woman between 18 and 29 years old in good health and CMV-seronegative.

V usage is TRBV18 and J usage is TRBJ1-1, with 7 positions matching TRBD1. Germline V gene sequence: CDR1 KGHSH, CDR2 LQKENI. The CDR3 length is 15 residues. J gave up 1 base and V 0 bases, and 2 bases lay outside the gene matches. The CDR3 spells CASSPPQGGNTEAFF. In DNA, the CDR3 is TGTGCCAGCTCACCACCTCAGGGGGGGAACACTGAAGCTTTCTTT.

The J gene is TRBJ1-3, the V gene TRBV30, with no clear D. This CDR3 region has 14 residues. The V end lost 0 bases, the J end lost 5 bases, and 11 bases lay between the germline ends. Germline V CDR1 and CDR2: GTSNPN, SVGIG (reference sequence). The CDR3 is CAWSVTALRNTIYF. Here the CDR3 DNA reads TGTGCCTGGAGTGTAACAGCCTTGCGAAACACCATATATTTT.

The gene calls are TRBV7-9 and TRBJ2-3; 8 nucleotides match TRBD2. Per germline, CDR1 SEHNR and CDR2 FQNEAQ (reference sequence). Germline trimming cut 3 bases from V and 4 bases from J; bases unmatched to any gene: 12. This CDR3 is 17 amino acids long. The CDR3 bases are TGTGCCAGCAGCTTTTTCCAGGCAGCGGGAGTGGCAGATACGCAGTATTTT. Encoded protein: CASSFFQAAGVADTQYF.

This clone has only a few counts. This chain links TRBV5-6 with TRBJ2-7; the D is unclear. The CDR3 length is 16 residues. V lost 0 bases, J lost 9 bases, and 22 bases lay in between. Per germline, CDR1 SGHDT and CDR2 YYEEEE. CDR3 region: CASSLGSIEPSIVQYF. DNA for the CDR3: TGTGCCAGCAGCTTGGGGAGCATTGAACCGTCGATCGTGCAGTACTTC.

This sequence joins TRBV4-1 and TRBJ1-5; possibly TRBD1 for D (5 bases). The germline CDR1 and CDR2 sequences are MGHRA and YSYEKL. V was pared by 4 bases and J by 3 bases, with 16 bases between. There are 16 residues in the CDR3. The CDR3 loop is CASSPSVTEDNQPQHF. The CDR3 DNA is TGCGCCAGCAGCCCGAGCGTGACAGAAGACAATCAGCCCCAGCATTTT.

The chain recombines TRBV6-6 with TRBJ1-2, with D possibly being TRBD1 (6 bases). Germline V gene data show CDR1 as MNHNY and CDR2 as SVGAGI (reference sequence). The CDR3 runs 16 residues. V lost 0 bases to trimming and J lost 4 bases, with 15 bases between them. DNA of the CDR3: TGTGCCAGCAGTTACTCTATAGAGGGGGTGGCCTATGGCTACACCTTC. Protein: CASSYSIEGVAYGYTF.

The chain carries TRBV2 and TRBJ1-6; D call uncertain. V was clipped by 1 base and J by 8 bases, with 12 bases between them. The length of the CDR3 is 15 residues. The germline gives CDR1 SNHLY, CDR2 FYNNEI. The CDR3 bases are TGTGCCAGCAGTGAAGAACTAGGGAGGGATTCACCCCTCCACTTT. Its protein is CASSEELGRDSPLHF.

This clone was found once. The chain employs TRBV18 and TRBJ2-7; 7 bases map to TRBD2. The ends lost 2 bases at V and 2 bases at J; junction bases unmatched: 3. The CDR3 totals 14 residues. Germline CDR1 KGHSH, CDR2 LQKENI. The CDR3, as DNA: TGTGCCAGCTCACCAGGGACTAAGGCCTACGAGCAGTACTTC. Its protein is CASSPGTKAYEQYF.

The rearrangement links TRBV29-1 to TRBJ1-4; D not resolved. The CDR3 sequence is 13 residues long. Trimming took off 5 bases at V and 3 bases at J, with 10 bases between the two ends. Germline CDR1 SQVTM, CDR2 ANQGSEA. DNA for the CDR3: TGCAGCGTTTCGAACAGACCTAATGAAAAACTGTTTTTT. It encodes CSVSNRPNEKLFF.

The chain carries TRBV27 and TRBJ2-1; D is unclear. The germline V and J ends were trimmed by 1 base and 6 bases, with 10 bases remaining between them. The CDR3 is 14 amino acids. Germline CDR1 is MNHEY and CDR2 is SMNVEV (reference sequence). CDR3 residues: CASSLYSSPNEQFF. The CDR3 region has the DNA TGTGCCAGCAGTTTATATAGCTCCCCCAATGAGCAGTTCTTC.

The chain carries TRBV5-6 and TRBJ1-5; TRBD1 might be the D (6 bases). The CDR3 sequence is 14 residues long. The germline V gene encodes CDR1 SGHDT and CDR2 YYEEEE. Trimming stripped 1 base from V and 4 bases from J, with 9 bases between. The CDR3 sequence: CASSLLDSNQPQHF. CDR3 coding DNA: TGTGCCAGCAGCTTGCTGGACAGTAATCAGCCCCAGCATTTT.

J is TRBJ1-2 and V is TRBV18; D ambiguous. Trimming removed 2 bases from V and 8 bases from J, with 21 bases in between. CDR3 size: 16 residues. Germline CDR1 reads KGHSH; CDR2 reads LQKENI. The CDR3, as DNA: TGTGCCAGCTCACCAATCGAACCACAACCGCGGTGGGGCTACACCTTC. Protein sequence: CASSPIEPQPRWGYTF.

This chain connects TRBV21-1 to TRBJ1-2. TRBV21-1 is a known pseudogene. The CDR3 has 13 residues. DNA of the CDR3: TGTGCCAGCAGCAAAGAGACTTACTATGGCTACACCTTC. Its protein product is CASSKETYYGYTF.

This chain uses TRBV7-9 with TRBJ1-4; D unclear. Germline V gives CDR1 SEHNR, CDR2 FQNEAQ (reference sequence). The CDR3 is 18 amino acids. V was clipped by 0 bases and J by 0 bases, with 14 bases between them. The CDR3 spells CASSLASSSSATNEKLFF. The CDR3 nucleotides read TGTGCCAGCAGCTTAGCGAGCTCATCCTCTGCAACTAATGAAAAACTGTTTTTT.

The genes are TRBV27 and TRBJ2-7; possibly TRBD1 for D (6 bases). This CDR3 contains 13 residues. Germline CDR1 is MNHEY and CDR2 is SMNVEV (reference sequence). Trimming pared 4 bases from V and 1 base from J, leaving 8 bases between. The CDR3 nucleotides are TGTGCCAGCAGTTCACAGGGTTCCTACGAGCAGTACTTC. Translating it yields CASSSQGSYEQYF.

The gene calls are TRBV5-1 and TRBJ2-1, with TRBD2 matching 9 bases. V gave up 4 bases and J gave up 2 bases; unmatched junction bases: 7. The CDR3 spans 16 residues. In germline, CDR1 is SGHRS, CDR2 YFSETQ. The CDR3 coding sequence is TGCGCCAGCAGCCTGGGGGTAGCGGGAGCCTACAATGAGCAGTTCTTC. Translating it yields CASSLGVAGAYNEQFF.

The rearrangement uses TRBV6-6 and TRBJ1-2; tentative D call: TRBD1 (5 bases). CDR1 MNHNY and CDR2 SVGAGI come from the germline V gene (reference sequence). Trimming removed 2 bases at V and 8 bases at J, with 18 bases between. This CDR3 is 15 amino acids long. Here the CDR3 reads CASSYARAYSGGYTF. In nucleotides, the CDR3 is TGTGCCAGCAGTTACGCCAGGGCCTATTCAGGGGGCTACACCTTC.

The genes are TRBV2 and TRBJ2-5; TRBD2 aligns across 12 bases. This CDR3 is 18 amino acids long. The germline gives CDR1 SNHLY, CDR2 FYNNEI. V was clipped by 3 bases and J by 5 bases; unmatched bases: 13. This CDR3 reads CASSDLGLAGGLYETQYF. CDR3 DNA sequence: TGTGCCAGCAGTGATTTGGGACTAGCGGGCGGGCTGTATGAGACCCAGTACTTC.

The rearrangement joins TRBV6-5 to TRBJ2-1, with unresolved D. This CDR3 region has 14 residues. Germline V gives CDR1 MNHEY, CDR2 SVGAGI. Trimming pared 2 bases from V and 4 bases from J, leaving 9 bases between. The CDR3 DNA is TGTGCCAGCAGTTACAGGCAGGATTACAATGAGCAGTTCTTC. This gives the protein CASSYRQDYNEQFF.

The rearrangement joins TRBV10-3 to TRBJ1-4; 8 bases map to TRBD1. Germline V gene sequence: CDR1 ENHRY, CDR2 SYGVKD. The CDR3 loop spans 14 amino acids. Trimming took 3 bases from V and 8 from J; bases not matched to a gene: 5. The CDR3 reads CAISESGGAEKLFF. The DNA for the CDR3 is TGTGCCATCAGTGAATCAGGGGGCGCGGAAAAACTGTTTTTT.

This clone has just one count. This CDR3 is CASEGTSGIYNEQFF. The CDR3 nucleotides are TGTGCCAGTGAAGGGACTAGCGGGATCTACAATGAGCAGTTCTTC. J is TRBJ2-1 and V is TRBV2, with TRBD2 identical over 13 bases. After removal of 9 bases from V and 3 bases from J, the junction contained 5 bases not matched to a gene. Germline CDR1 is SNHLY and CDR2 is FYNNEI. This CDR3 comprises 15 residues. Based on the CDR3 plus reference TRBV2 and TRBJ2-1, the full variable domain is EPEVTQTPSHQVTQMGQEVILRCVPISNHLYFYWYRQILGQKVEFLVSFYNNEISEKSEIFDDQFSVERPDGSNFTLKIRSTKLEDSAMYFCASEGTSGIYNEQFFGPGTRLTVL.

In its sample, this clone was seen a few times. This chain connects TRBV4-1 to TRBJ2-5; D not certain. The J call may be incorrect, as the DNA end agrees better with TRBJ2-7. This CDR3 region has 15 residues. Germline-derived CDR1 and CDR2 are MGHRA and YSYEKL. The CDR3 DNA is TGCGCCAGCAGCCAAGATTGGGCCGCCAGCTACGAGCAGTACTTC. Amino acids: CASSQDWAASYEQYF.

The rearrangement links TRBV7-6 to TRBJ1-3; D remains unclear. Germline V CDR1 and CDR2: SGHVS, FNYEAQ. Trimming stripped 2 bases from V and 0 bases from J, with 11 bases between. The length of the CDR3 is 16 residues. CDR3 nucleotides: TGTGCCAGCAGCTTAAGTTTGGCAAACTCTGGAAACACCATATATTTT. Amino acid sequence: CASSLSLANSGNTIYF.